This TCR beta chain is from a study of cytomegalovirus exposure and HLA in healthy donors. About this clone: Its antigen is unknown.

The PCR was carried out with 60 Vbeta primers and 13 Jbeta primers. TCRdb keeps only in-frame clones here, not all; method: immunoSEQ multiplex PCR. This sample's table has over 100,000 clones. Study observations and caveats: Later analysis suggested links between common viral pathogens and several top significant clusters. TCR beta sequences reportedly predicted most subjects' HLA-A and HLA-B alleles accurately. The study labeled 180 or so TCR beta chains cytomegalovirus-associated.

The CDR3 loop spans 20 amino acids. Germline V CDR1 and CDR2: MRHNA, SNTAGT. Trimming left V 0 bases short and J 0 bases short, with 22 bases between. The material sequenced was PBMCs. The rearrangement uses TRBV6-4 and TRBJ2-3; the D gene is possibly TRBD1 (5 bases). The sequence was obtained from a man aged 25-45 years in good health and CMV-seronegative. The CDR3 here is CASSDSSRLISGWSTDTQYF. The CDR3 nucleotides are TGTGCCAGCAGTGACTCGAGTCGCCTAATCTCAGGGTGGAGCACAGATACGCAGTATTTT.